This TCR beta chain originates from a study of T cell changes during pregnancy in multiple sclerosis. Germline loops: CDR1 SQVTM, CDR2 ANQGSEA. The CDR3 consists of 13 residues. V was shortened by 7 bases and J by 1 base, with 13 bases between the two germline ends. The assay was immunoSEQ multiplex PCR, and TCRdb's table has in-frame clones only and misses some. This table has some 25,000 clones, roughly 86% appearing once. This sequence originates from a female donor in good health, enrolled as a control in a pregnancy study. The rearrangement links TRBV29-1 to TRBJ1-1; tentatively, D is TRBD1 (5 bases). This specimen was CD4+ T cells from peripheral blood mononuclear cells, taken in the second trimester of pregnancy. The CDR3 protein is CSGTDTPNTEAFF. In DNA, the CDR3 is TGCAGCGGTACGGACACACCGAACACTGAAGCTTTCTTT.